What follows describes a single T cell receptor beta chain. Its matching antigen is unknown. The data derive from a study of T cell responses to AZD1222 COVID-19 vaccine. Findings and limits, study-wide: Repertoire sampling happened only post peak T cell response. The donor group comprised mostly white British people and more females; the analysis possibly underestimated clonal diversity.

Repertoires were generated with immunoSEQ multiplex PCR, while TCRdb's copy carries only in-frame clones and drops some. The data hold fewer than 120,000 clones, with around 93% observed a single time. The germline gives CDR1 LNHDA, CDR2 SQIVND (reference sequence). The CDR3 has 15 amino acids. V lost 6 bases to trimming and J lost 5 bases; unmatched junction nucleotides: 8. The rearrangement uses TRBV19 and TRBJ1-4; TRBD1 matches 8 bases. The clonotype comes from an adult in good health. The specimen comprised peripheral blood, sampled on day 0 of AZD1222 vaccination. The DNA of the CDR3 is TGTGCCAGTAGAGGGGACAGGAGACTGAATGAAAAACTGTTTTTT. It translates to CASRGDRRLNEKLFF.